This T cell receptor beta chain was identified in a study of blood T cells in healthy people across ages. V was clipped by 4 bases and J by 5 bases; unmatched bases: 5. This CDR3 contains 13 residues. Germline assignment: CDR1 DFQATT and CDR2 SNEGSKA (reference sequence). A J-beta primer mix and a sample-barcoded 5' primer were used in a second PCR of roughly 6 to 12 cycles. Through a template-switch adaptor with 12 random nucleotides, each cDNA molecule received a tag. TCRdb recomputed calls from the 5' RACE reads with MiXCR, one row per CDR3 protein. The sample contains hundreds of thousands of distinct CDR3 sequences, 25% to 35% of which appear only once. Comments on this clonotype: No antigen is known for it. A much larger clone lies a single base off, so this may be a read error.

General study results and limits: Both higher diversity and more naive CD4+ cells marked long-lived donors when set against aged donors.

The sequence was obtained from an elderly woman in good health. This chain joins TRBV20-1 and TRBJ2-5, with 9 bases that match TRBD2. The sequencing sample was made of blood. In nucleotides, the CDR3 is TGCAGTGCTACTCTAGCGGGACTGGAGACCCAGTACTTC. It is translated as CSATLAGLETQYF.